This record covers a single T cell receptor beta chain. Its antigen is not identified. This sample was taken from a study of cytomegalovirus exposure and HLA in healthy donors. Study summary: Out of 398 genotyped donors, less than 90% belonged to the Caucasian-associated ancestry cluster.

The study, taken as a whole, reports: Overall, some 160 TCR beta chains were annotated as cytomegalovirus-associated. There was a cluster of highly shared sequence variants that was likely a sequencing artifact. Most of the TCR beta V segments (in an earlier analysis) were productive either about 87% or about 30% of the time.

13 Jbeta primers and 60 Vbeta primers were used for the PCR. Using immunoSEQ multiplex PCR, the repertoire was profiled, and TCRdb retains in-frame clones only, with some absent. The sample has approximately 100,000 clones, 55% to 65% seen once. The CDR3 length is 14 residues. V was pared by 7 bases and J by 0 bases, with 3 bases of the junction left unmatched. From germline, CDR1 is LNHDA and CDR2 SQIVND (reference sequence). J is TRBJ2-3 and V is TRBV19; 8 positions match TRBD2. Sequences were obtained from PBMCs. The source is a man aged 30 to 45 in good health and CMV-seropositive. CDR3 region: CASTTSGSTDTQYF. The CDR3 coding sequence is TGTGCCAGTACTACTAGCGGTAGCACAGATACGCAGTATTTT. The full variable domain, completed using reference TRBV19 and TRBJ2-3, is DGGITQSPKYLFRKEGQNVTLSCEQNLNHDAMYWYRQDPGQGLRLIYYSQIVNDFQKGDIAEGYSVSREKKESFPLTVTSAQKNPTAFYLCASTTSGSTDTQYFGPGTRLTVL.